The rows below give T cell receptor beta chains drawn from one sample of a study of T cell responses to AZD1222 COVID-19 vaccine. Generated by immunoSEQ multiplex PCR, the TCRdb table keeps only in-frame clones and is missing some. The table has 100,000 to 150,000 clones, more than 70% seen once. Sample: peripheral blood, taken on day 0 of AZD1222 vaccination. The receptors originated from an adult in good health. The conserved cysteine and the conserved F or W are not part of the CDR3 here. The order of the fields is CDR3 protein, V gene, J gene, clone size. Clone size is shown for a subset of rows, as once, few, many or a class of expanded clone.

CDR3 protein: AISDRMTSGRGPHEQF
V gene: TRBV10-3
J gene: TRBJ2-1
clone size: -

CDR3 protein: ASSVAKGPVDSYEQY
V gene: TRBV9
J gene: TRBJ2-7
clone size: -

CDR3 protein: ASGISGNYGYT
V gene: TRBV12-5
J gene: TRBJ1-2
clone size: -

CDR3 protein: ASSEQALPGTNEKLF
V gene: TRBV6-1
J gene: TRBJ1-4
clone size: -

CDR3 protein: ASRLTGGPINTQY
V gene: TRBV2
J gene: TRBJ2-3
clone size: -

CDR3 protein: ASSELNTDTQY
V gene: TRBV25-1
J gene: TRBJ2-3
clone size: once

CDR3 protein: SAGQGYNEQF
V gene: TRBV29-1
J gene: TRBJ2-1
clone size: -

CDR3 protein: ASSRDEGGEQY
V gene: TRBV12-3/TRBV12-4
J gene: TRBJ2-7
clone size: -

CDR3 protein: ASRVTGETEAF
V gene: TRBV7-3
J gene: TRBJ1-1
clone size: -

CDR3 protein: ATSEGGDHYNEQF
V gene: TRBV24-1
J gene: TRBJ2-1
clone size: -

CDR3 protein: ASSSRGEETQY
V gene: TRBV3-1/TRBV3-2
J gene: TRBJ2-5
clone size: -

CDR3 protein: ASKQQGAITGELF
V gene: TRBV6-5
J gene: TRBJ2-2
clone size: -

CDR3 protein: ASSIGTGRAF
V gene: TRBV19
J gene: TRBJ1-1
clone size: -

CDR3 protein: ASRLDSFTGELF
V gene: TRBV6-5
J gene: TRBJ2-2
clone size: once

CDR3 protein: ASSQSSLGIQY
V gene: TRBV14
J gene: TRBJ2-4
clone size: -

CDR3 protein: ASSFGQGGGAF
V gene: TRBV5-6
J gene: TRBJ1-1
clone size: -

CDR3 protein: ASSYGRLTNYGYT
V gene: TRBV6-5
J gene: TRBJ1-2
clone size: -

CDR3 protein: ASSHYSLNTIY
V gene: TRBV3-1/TRBV3-2
J gene: TRBJ1-3
clone size: few

CDR3 protein: ASSLVGGPYNEQF
V gene: TRBV5-4
J gene: TRBJ2-1
clone size: -

CDR3 protein: ASSLEGTSYNEQF
V gene: TRBV5-1
J gene: TRBJ2-1
clone size: -

CDR3 protein: ASSGDRGDQPQH
V gene: TRBV5-4
J gene: TRBJ1-5
clone size: once

CDR3 protein: ASSLDRFGNSPLH
V gene: TRBV11-2
J gene: TRBJ1-6
clone size: -

CDR3 protein: ASRTQGQGLH
V gene: TRBV6-5
J gene: TRBJ1-6
clone size: -

CDR3 protein: ASSPHLGGDEKLF
V gene: TRBV5-1
J gene: TRBJ1-4
clone size: -

CDR3 protein: ASSGAGGNYNEQF
V gene: TRBV6-1
J gene: TRBJ2-1
clone size: -

CDR3 protein: ASRQYNEQF
V gene: TRBV6-5
J gene: TRBJ2-1
clone size: -

CDR3 protein: ASSLVGAGIQPYEQY
V gene: TRBV7-8
J gene: TRBJ2-7
clone size: once

CDR3 protein: ASRPLSGYGYT
V gene: TRBV3-1/TRBV3-2
J gene: TRBJ1-2
clone size: -

CDR3 protein: ASSPLGLYNEQF
V gene: TRBV5-1
J gene: TRBJ2-1
clone size: -

CDR3 protein: ASGPGANVLT
V gene: TRBV10-2
J gene: TRBJ2-6
clone size: -

CDR3 protein: ASSFYGTGTAEAF
V gene: TRBV27
J gene: TRBJ1-1
clone size: -

CDR3 protein: ASSQSEDRPYSPLH
V gene: TRBV3-1/TRBV3-2
J gene: TRBJ1-6
clone size: -

CDR3 protein: ASRREGTDTQY
V gene: TRBV6-6
J gene: TRBJ2-3
clone size: -

CDR3 protein: ATSSVDYEQY
V gene: TRBV24-1
J gene: TRBJ2-7
clone size: -

CDR3 protein: ASTGGRGFGETQY
V gene: TRBV2
J gene: TRBJ2-5
clone size: -

CDR3 protein: ASSHRNTEAF
V gene: TRBV18
J gene: TRBJ1-1
clone size: -

CDR3 protein: ASSHYTAGEQF
V gene: TRBV4-3
J gene: TRBJ2-1
clone size: -

CDR3 protein: SVGHSSYNEQF
V gene: TRBV29-1
J gene: TRBJ2-1
clone size: -

CDR3 protein: ASRPSGTNTGELF
V gene: TRBV19
J gene: TRBJ2-2
clone size: -

CDR3 protein: ASFAPGVDTEAF
V gene: TRBV6-5
J gene: TRBJ1-1
clone size: -

CDR3 protein: ASSFSRVNTEAF
V gene: TRBV27
J gene: TRBJ1-1
clone size: -

CDR3 protein: ASSFGLAGGPDTQY
V gene: TRBV27
J gene: TRBJ2-3
clone size: few

CDR3 protein: ASSQGAAYNEQF
V gene: TRBV3-1/TRBV3-2
J gene: TRBJ2-1
clone size: few

CDR3 protein: SVEDGRVNGYT
V gene: TRBV29-1
J gene: TRBJ1-2
clone size: -

CDR3 protein: ASSYALDGYT
V gene: TRBV6-5
J gene: TRBJ1-2
clone size: -

CDR3 protein: ASSLIGQGDLYGYT
V gene: TRBV7-2
J gene: TRBJ1-2
clone size: -

CDR3 protein: SASSTGTGALHGYT
V gene: TRBV20-1
J gene: TRBJ1-2
clone size: -

CDR3 protein: ASSRNLEAF
V gene: TRBV12-3/TRBV12-4
J gene: TRBJ1-1
clone size: -

CDR3 protein: AISPIGPGTYEQY
V gene: TRBV10-3
J gene: TRBJ2-7
clone size: few

CDR3 protein: ASSAHTQY
V gene: TRBV25-1
J gene: TRBJ2-3
clone size: few

CDR3 protein: ASSPREGATNEKLF
V gene: TRBV11-2
J gene: TRBJ1-4
clone size: -

CDR3 protein: ASRPRQGARTGELF
V gene: TRBV4-1
J gene: TRBJ2-2
clone size: -

CDR3 protein: ASSSTGTTDTGELF
V gene: TRBV5-1
J gene: TRBJ2-2
clone size: -

CDR3 protein: AISEGLAVTEGELF
V gene: TRBV10-3
J gene: TRBJ2-2
clone size: -

CDR3 protein: ASSEDHPRALH
V gene: TRBV2
J gene: TRBJ1-6
clone size: -

CDR3 protein: ASSPEAGGKTGELF
V gene: TRBV7-6
J gene: TRBJ2-2
clone size: -

CDR3 protein: ASSLVVSGARAGTDTQY
V gene: TRBV7-6
J gene: TRBJ2-3
clone size: -

CDR3 protein: ASNPAETGAYEQY
V gene: TRBV28
J gene: TRBJ2-7
clone size: -

CDR3 protein: ASSFIGGTNTEAF
V gene: TRBV5-1
J gene: TRBJ1-1
clone size: -